A selection of T cell receptor beta chains follows, all from one sample in a study of beta chain features in type 1 diabetes. Assay used: immunoSEQ multiplex PCR; TCRdb lists only in-frame clones, some missing. Among some 660,000 clones listed, about an eighth were seen once. Material for sequencing was naive CD4+ T cells from blood. The receptors originated from a man aged 18 to 29 with type 1 diabetes. Each CDR3 is given with its conserved first and last residue. A D gene is named only where the DNA matches it firmly. Where a row states a size, it is once, few, many or the class of an expanded clone; other rows omit it.

J	size	V	D	CDR3	DNA
TRBJ2-3	NA	TRBV9	TRBD2	CASSSRTSPSPEDTQYF	TGTGCCAGCAGCTCCCGGACTAGCCCTTCCCCGGAAGATACGCAGTATTTT
TRBJ1-1	NA	TRBV27	TRBD1	CASSHTTGPLNTEAFF	TGTGCCAGCAGTCATACGACAGGGCCCTTGAACACTGAAGCTTTCTTT
TRBJ1-4	NA	TRBV5-1	TRBD1	CASQNGQGDEKLFF	TGCGCCAGCCAAAACGGACAGGGCGATGAAAAACTGTTTTTT
TRBJ2-7	few	TRBV15	NA	CATSRDWGQVTEQYF	TGTGCCACCAGCAGAGATTGGGGACAAGTCACGGAGCAGTACTTC
TRBJ2-6	few	TRBV4-3	NA	CASSQDRPEILSGANVLTF	TGCGCCAGCAGCCAAGATCGCCCAGAGATCCTCTCTGGGGCCAACGTCCTGACTTTC
TRBJ2-1	few	TRBV29-1	NA	CSGQLYNEQFF	TGCAGCGGCCAGCTTTACAATGAGCAGTTCTTC
TRBJ2-1	NA	TRBV7-9	NA	CASSLELANEQFF	TGTGCCAGCAGCTTAGAACTAGCCAATGAGCAGTTCTTC
TRBJ2-7	NA	TRBV13	NA	CASSLGRAGLSYEQYF	TGTGCCAGCAGCTTAGGCAGGGCAGGGTTATCCTACGAGCAGTACTTC
TRBJ2-7	NA	TRBV7-2	TRBD2	CASSLGIGLAGLPNEQYF	TGTGCCAGCAGCTTAGGAATAGGTCTAGCGGGGCTTCCTAACGAGCAGTACTTC
TRBJ2-6	few	TRBV15	TRBD1	CATRGQGEFSGANVLTF	TGTGCCACCAGGGGACAGGGGGAGTTCTCTGGGGCCAACGTCCTGACTTTC
TRBJ1-3	NA	TRBV21-1	NA	CASSKAAGNTIYF	TGTGCCAGCAGCAAGGCAGCCGGAAACACCATATATTTT
TRBJ2-1	few	TRBV7-2	NA	CASSLFALGEQFF	TGTGCCAGCAGCTTATTTGCCTTGGGTGAGCAGTTCTTC
TRBJ1-2	NA	TRBV11-2	NA	CASSSNQGNYGYTF	TGTGCCAGCAGCTCAAACCAGGGAAACTATGGCTACACCTTC
TRBJ1-1	NA	TRBV2	TRBD1	CASLTRGRTEAFF	TGTGCCAGTCTTACCAGGGGGCGTACTGAAGCTTTCTTT
TRBJ1-1	NA	TRBV21-1	NA	CASSNGSSGAFF	TGTGCCAGCAGCAACGGCAGCTCAGGAGCTTTCTTT
TRBJ1-2	few	TRBV30	NA	CAWNPTEAYGYTF	TGTGCCTGGAACCCCACAGAGGCCTATGGCTACACCTTC
TRBJ1-4	NA	TRBV25-1	TRBD1	CASSILGQGDEKLFF	TGTGCCAGCAGTATCTTGGGACAGGGAGATGAAAAACTGTTTTTT
TRBJ2-1	NA	TRBV7-2	TRBD2	CASSWTSGGSYNEQFF	TGTGCCAGCAGCTGGACTAGCGGGGGTTCCTACAATGAGCAGTTCTTC